These T cell receptor beta chains were read from a single sample in a study of CD4+ T cells in melanoma. TCRdb's table, derived via immunoSEQ multiplex PCR, lists solely in-frame clones and lacks some. Among 110,000 to 150,000 clones listed, roughly 91% were seen once. The receptor set was obtained from a human donor with melanoma. Both conserved end residues are part of each CDR3. A D gene is named only where the DNA matches it firmly. Clone size is stated in some rows and not others, as once, few, many or a class when expanded.

>.|TRBJ1-1|.|TRBV5-4
TGTGCCAGCAGCTTGGGTTCGGTGAAAAACACTGAAGCTTTCTTT
CASSLGSVKNTEAFF
>.|TRBJ1-3|.|TRBV6-5
TGTGCCAGCAGCCCTCTTACCGGAAACACCATATATTTT
CASSPLTGNTIYF
>once|TRBJ2-1|.|TRBV2
TGTGCCAGCAGTGAAGTTAGAGCCAATGAGCAGTTCTTC
CASSEVRANEQFF
>.|TRBJ2-5|TRBD2|TRBV29-1
TGCAGCGTTGTAGGTGCGGGAGGCCAAGAGACCCAGTACTTC
CSVVGAGGQETQYF
>.|TRBJ2-7|.|TRBV7-7
TGTGCTAGCAGCCTCCGAGAAGGGGGGTCCTACGAGCAGTACTTC
CASSLREGGSYEQYF
>.|TRBJ2-3|TRBD2|TRBV5-1
TGCGCCAGCAGCCAGCAGTCGGGAGCGGGGGCCCCGGGGACGCAGTATTTT
CASSQQSGAGAPGTQYF
>.|TRBJ2-3|.|TRBV5-6
TGTGCCAGCAGGAGCCAGCGGGGCACAGATACGCAGTATTTT
CASRSQRGTDTQYF
>.|TRBJ2-5|.|TRBV14
TGTGCCAGCAGCCAGCTAGAGACCCAGTACTTC
CASSQLETQYF
>.|TRBJ1-5|.|TRBV5-1
TGCGCCAGCAGCTTAGGTCCTAGCAATCAGCCCCAGCATTTT
CASSLGPSNQPQHF
>.|TRBJ2-1|TRBD2|TRBV5-1
TGCGCCAGCAGTTCATCGAGCGGGGGGTACAATGAGCAGTTCTTC
CASSSSSGGYNEQFF
>.|TRBJ1-4|.|TRBV29-1
TGCAGCGGTCAGGGGCCTAATGAAAAACTGTTTTTT
CSGQGPNEKLFF
>.|TRBJ2-1|.|TRBV6-5
TGTGCCAGCAGTTATCTTCTGGGGGGCTCCTACAATGAGCAGTTCTTC
CASSYLLGGSYNEQFF
>.|TRBJ2-3|.|TRBV11-2
TGTGCCAGCAGTTGGACGTTGGATACGCAGTATTTT
CASSWTLDTQYF
>.|TRBJ2-3|TRBD2|TRBV5-1
TGCGCCAGCAGCACTGGCCTAGCGGGCACAGATACGCAGTATTTT
CASSTGLAGTDTQYF
>once|TRBJ2-5|TRBD1|TRBV7-9
TGTGCCAGCAGCCTGGGGACAGTTGAGACCCAGTACTTC
CASSLGTVETQYF
>.|TRBJ1-5|.|TRBV12-5
TGTGCTAGTTCCCAGGACACGAATCAGCCCCAGCATTTT
CASSQDTNQPQHF
>.|TRBJ1-2|.|TRBV6-5
TGTGCCAGCAGTTTGACCCGGGGTGCAGGGGATGGCTACACCTTC
CASSLTRGAGDGYTF
>.|TRBJ1-1|.|TRBV5-1
TGCGCCAGCAGCTTTGGACCCGGGGACACTGAAGCTTTCTTT
CASSFGPGDTEAFF
>.|TRBJ2-7|.|TRBV11-2
TGTGCCAGCAGCTTATACAGCGCGGGCTACGAGCAGTACTTC
CASSLYSAGYEQYF
>.|TRBJ1-4|.|TRBV2
TGTGCCAGCAGCGTAGGAACTAATGAAAAACTGTTTTTT
CASSVGTNEKLFF
>.|TRBJ2-1|.|TRBV4-2
TGTGCCAGCAGCCTTGAGGGCGGGGTCACCTACAATGAGCAGTTCTTC
CASSLEGGVTYNEQFF
>.|TRBJ2-3|.|TRBV7-6
TGTGCCAGCAGTCCAGGGTACACGCAGTATTTT
CASSPGYTQYF
>.|TRBJ2-7|.|TRBV5-1
TGCGCCAGCACAGAATCAGCTACAGGGAAGGGCGAGCAGTACTTC
CASTESATGKGEQYF
>.|TRBJ1-5|.|TRBV30
TGTGCCTGGAGCGGGGAAGTGGGGGGCAATCAGCCCCAGCATTTT
CAWSGEVGGNQPQHF